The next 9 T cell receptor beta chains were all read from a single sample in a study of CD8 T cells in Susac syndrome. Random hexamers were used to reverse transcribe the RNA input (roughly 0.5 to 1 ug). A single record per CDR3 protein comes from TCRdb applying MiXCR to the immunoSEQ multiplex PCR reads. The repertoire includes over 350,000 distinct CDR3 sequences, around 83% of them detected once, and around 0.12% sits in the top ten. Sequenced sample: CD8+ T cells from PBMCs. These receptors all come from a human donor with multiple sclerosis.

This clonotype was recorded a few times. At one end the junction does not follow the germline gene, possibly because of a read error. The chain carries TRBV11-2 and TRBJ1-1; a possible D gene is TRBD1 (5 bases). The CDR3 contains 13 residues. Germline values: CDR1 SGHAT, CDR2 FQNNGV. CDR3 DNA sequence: TGTGCCAGCAGCATAGAAGGGGTCACTGAAGCTTTCTTT. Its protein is CASSIEGVTEAFF.

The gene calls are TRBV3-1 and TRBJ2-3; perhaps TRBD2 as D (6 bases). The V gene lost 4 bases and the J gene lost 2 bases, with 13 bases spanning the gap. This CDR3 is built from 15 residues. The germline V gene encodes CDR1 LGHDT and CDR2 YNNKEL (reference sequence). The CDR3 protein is CASSPFTGDTDTQYF. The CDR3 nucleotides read TGTGCCAGCAGCCCATTTACGGGAGACACAGATACGCAGTATTTT.

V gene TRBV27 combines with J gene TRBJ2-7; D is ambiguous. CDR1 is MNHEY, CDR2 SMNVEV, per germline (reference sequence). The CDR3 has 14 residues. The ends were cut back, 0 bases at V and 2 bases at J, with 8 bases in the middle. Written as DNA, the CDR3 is TGTGCCAGCAGTTTATCGATCTACGCCTACGAGCAGTACTTC. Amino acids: CASSLSIYAYEQYF.

The CDR3 region has the DNA TGTGCCAGCGGCAGGGGGTCAACCTACGAGCAGTACTTC. This encodes CASGRGSTYEQYF. The chain recombines TRBV6-5 with TRBJ2-7; 7 nucleotides align to TRBD1. Germline V gives CDR1 MNHEY, CDR2 SVGAGI. Trimming removed 8 bases from V and 2 bases from J; junction bases left unmatched: 6. CDR3 length: 13 residues.

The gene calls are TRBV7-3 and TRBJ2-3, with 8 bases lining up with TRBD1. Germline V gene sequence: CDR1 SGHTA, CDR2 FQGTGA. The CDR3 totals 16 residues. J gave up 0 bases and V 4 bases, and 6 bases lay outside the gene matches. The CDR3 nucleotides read TGTGCCAGCAGCTGGGGCCAGGGGGCTAGCACAGATACGCAGTATTTT. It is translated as CASSWGQGASTDTQYF.

The chain's CDR3 is CASSYEEMNTEAFF. In DNA, the CDR3 is TGTGCCAGCAGTTACGAGGAGATGAACACTGAAGCTTTCTTT. V usage is TRBV6-6 and J usage is TRBJ1-1; no firm D call. The CDR3 sequence is 14 residues long. V lost 2 bases and J 0 bases, leaving 7 bases between the germline ends. The germline V gene encodes CDR1 MNHNY and CDR2 SVGAGI (reference sequence).

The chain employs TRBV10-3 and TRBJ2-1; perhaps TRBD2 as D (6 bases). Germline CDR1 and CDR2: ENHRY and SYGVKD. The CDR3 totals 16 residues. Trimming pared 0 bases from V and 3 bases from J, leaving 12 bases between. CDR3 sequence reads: CAISESTGVFYNEQFF. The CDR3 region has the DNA TGTGCCATCAGTGAGTCAACGGGGGTCTTCTACAATGAGCAGTTCTTC.

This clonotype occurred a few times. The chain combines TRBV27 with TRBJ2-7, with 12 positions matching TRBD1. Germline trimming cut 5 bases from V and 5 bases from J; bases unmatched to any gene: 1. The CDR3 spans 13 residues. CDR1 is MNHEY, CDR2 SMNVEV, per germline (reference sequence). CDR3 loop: CASSGTGGNEQYF. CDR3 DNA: TGTGCCAGCAGTGGGACAGGGGGCAACGAGCAGTACTTC.

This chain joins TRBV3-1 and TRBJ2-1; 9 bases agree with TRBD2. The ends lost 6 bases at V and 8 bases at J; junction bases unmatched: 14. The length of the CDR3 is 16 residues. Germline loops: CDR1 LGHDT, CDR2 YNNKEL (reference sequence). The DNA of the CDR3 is TGTGCCAGCAGTCCTAGCGGGGAGCCGGTTTCGGATGAGCAGTTCTTC. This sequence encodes CASSPSGEPVSDEQFF.